The entry below describes one T cell receptor beta chain. The CDR3 is made up of 15 amino acids. The trim removed 1 base at V and 4 bases at J, leaving 9 bases unmatched. Germline values: CDR1 GTSNPN, CDR2 SVGIG (reference sequence). This entry belongs to a study of CD8+ T cells in alopecia areata. Sample treatment: oral pan-JAK inhibitor, 5-10 mg twice daily. cDNA reverse transcribed from extracted RNA served as the sequencing template. Data came from immunoSEQ multiplex PCR; TCRdb stores just in-frame clones and leaves some out. The top ten clones hold under 15% of a sample with 150,000 or so clones, around 87% of them seen once.

V gene TRBV30 combines with J gene TRBJ2-7; 8 nucleotides align to TRBD1. The origin of this receptor is a human donor with alopecia areata. Sequenced here: CD8+ T cells sorted from blood, sampled at week 4, from a patient treated with tofacitinib. The CDR3 DNA reads as TGTGCCTGGAGTGGGTCTGGACAGGGAGGATACGAGCAGTACTTC. Its translation is CAWSGSGQGGYEQYF.